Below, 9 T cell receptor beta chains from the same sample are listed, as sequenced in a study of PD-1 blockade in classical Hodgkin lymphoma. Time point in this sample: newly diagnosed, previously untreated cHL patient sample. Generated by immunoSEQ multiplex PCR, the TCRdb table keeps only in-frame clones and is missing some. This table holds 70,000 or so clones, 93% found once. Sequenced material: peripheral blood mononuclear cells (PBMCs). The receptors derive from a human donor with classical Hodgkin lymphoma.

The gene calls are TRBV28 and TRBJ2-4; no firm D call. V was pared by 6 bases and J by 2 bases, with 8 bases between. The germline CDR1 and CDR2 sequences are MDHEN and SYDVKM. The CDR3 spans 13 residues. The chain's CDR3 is CASRVGTKNIQYF. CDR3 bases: TGTGCCAGCAGGGTGGGGACCAAAAACATTCAGTACTTC.

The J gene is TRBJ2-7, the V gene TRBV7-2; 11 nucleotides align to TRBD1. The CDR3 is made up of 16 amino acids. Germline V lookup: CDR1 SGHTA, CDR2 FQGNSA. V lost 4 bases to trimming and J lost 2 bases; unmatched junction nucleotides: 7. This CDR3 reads CASSYNSGQGAYEQYF. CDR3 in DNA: TGTGCCAGCAGCTATAATTCGGGACAGGGGGCCTACGAGCAGTACTTC. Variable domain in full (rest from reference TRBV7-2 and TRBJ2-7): GAGVSQSPSNKVTEKGKDVELRCDPISGHTALYWYRQSLGQGLEFLIYFQGNSAPDKSGLPSDRFSAERTGGSVSTLTIQRTQQEDSAVYLCASSYNSGQGAYEQYFGPGTRLTVT.

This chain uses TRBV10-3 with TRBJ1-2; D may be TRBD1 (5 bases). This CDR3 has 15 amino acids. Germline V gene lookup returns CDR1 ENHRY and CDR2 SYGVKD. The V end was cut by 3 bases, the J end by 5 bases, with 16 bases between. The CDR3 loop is CAISDRDATLYGYTF. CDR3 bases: TGTGCCATCAGTGACAGGGACGCTACACTGTATGGCTACACCTTC.

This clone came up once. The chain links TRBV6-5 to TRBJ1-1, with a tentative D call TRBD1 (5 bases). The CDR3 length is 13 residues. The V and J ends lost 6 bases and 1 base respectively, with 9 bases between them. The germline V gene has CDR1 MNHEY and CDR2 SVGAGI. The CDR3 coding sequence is TGTGCCAGCAGACAACAGGAGAACACTGAAGCTTTCTTT. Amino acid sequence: CASRQQENTEAFF.

CDR3 in amino acids: CASSSRGGREKLFF. The CDR3 DNA sequence: TGTGCCAGCTCCAGTCGTGGGGGACGAGAAAAACTGTTTTTT. V is TRBV25-1 and J is TRBJ1-4, with D maybe TRBD1 (5 bases). Deletions cut 8 bases from V and 8 bases from J, with 18 bases between. Germline CDR1 is MGHDK and CDR2 is SYGVNS. The CDR3 is 14 residues long.

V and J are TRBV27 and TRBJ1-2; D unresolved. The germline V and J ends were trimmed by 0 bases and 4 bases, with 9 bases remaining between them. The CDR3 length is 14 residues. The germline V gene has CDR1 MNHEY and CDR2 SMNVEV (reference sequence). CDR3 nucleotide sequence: TGTGCCAGCAGTTTATCCGAGGGCTTCTATGGCTACACCTTC. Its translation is CASSLSEGFYGYTF.

The CDR3 protein is CASSLAGNIQYF. CDR3 nucleotides: TGTGCCAGCAGCTTAGCGGGAAACATTCAGTACTTC. J is TRBJ2-4 and V is TRBV28, with 7 bases matching TRBD2. Germline trimming cut 6 bases from V and 6 bases from J; bases unmatched to any gene: 2. Germline V CDR1 and CDR2: MDHEN, SYDVKM. This CDR3 comprises 12 residues.

The CDR3 here is CASSLGGVVGFSPLHF. Here the CDR3 DNA reads TGTGCCAGCAGCTTGGGCGGGGTCGTAGGGTTTTCACCCCTCCACTTT. This rearrangement joins TRBV5-4 to TRBJ1-6; D call uncertain. Looked up from germline, CDR1 is SGHNT and CDR2 is YYREEE (reference sequence). Trimming removed 0 bases from V and 9 bases from J, with 16 bases in between. This CDR3 region has 16 residues. Based on the CDR3 plus reference TRBV5-4 and TRBJ1-6, the full variable domain is ETGVTQSPTHLIKTRGQQVTLRCSSQSGHNTVSWYQQALGQGPQFIFQYYREEENGRGNFPPRFSGLQFPNYSSELNVNALELDDSALYLCASSLGGVVGFSPLHFGNGTRLTVT.

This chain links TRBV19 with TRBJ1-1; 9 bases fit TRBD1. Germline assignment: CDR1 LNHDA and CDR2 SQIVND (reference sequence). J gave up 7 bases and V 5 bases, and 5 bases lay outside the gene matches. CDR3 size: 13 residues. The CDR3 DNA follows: TGTGCCAGTAGTCCGGGACAGGGAATTGAAGCTTTCTTT. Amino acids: CASSPGQGIEAFF.